This TCR beta chain derives from a study of blood T cell repertoires in COVID-19. About the research overall: Sites in the United States, Italy and Spain provided acute and convalescent COVID-19 samples. The analysed material was cDNA or gDNA that came from T cells, B-cell-depleted T cells, or PBMCs.

Original processing notes: Researchers report that nucleated cell counts were estimated from reference gene primer amplification. Generated by immunoSEQ multiplex PCR, the TCRdb table keeps only in-frame clones and is missing some. V, J and clone size reflect that table, while D and trimming were determined from the DNA. The table has 65,000 to 80,000 clones, approximately 90% seen once. The CDR3 consists of 15 residues. The germline V gene has CDR1 PRHDT and CDR2 FYEKMQ (reference sequence). Trimming took 5 bases from V and 6 from J; bases not matched to a gene: 7. The receptor's source is a man younger than 40 with acute or convalescent COVID-19. V usage is TRBV13 and J usage is TRBJ1-2, with 12 bases identical to TRBD1. Sequencing used peripheral blood. The DNA of the CDR3 is TGTGCCAGCAGCAATAACCGGGACAGGGGGCATGGCTACACCTTC. It encodes CASSNNRDRGHGYTF.